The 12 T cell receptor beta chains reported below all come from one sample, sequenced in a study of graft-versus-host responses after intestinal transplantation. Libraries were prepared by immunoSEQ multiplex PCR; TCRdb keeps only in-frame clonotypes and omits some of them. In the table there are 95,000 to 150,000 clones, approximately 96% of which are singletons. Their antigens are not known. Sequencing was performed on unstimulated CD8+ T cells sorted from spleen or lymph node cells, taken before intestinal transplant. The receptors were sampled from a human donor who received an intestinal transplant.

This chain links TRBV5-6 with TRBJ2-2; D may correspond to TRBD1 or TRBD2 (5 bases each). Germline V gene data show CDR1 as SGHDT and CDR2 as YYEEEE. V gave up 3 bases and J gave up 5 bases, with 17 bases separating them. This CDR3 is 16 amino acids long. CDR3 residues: CASSWWDRGPTGELFF. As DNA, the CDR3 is TGTGCCAGCAGCTGGTGGGACCGAGGTCCGACCGGGGAGCTGTTTTTT.

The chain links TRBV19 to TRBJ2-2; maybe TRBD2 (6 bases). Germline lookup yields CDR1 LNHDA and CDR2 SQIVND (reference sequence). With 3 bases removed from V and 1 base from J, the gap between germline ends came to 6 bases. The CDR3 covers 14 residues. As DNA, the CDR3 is TGTGCCAGTAGTATGGGACTGAACACCGGGGAGCTGTTTTTT. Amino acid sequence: CASSMGLNTGELFF.

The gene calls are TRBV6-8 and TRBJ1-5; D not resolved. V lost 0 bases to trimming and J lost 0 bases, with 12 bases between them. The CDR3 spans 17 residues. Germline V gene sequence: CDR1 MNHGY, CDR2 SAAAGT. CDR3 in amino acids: CASSYSRHCYSNQPQHF. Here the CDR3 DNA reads TGTGCCAGCAGTTACTCGCGACATTGCTATAGCAATCAGCCCCAGCATTTT.

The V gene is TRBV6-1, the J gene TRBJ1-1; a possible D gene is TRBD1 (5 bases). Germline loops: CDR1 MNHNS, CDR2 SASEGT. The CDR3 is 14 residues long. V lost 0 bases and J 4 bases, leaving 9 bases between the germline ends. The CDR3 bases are TGTGCCAGCAGTGAAGCGGGGGGTGGCACTGAAGCTTTCTTT. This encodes CASSEAGGGTEAFF.

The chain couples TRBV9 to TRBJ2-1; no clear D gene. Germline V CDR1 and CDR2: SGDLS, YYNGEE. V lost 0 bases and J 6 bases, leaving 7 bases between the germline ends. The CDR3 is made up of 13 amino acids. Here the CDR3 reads CASSVATSNEQFF. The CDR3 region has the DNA TGTGCCAGCAGCGTAGCTACGTCCAATGAGCAGTTCTTC.

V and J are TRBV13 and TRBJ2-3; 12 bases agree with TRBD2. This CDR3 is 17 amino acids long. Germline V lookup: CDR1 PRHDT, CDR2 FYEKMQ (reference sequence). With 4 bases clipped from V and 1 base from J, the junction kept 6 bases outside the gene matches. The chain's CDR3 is CASSSTLAGGGTDTQYF. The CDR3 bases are TGTGCCAGCAGCTCTACACTAGCGGGAGGTGGCACAGATACGCAGTATTTT.

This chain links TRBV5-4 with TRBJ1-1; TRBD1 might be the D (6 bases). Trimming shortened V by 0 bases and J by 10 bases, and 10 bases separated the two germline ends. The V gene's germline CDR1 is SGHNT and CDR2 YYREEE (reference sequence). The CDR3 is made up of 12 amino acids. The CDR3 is CASSLEGGPAFF. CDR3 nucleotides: TGTGCCAGCAGCTTGGAGGGGGGCCCAGCTTTCTTT.

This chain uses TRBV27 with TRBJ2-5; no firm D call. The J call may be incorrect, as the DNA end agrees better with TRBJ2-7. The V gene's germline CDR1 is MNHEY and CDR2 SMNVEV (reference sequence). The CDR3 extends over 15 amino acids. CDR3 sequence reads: CASSLVFDSGYEQYF. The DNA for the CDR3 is TGTGCCAGCAGTTTGGTCTTTGACTCCGGCTACGAGCAGTACTTC.

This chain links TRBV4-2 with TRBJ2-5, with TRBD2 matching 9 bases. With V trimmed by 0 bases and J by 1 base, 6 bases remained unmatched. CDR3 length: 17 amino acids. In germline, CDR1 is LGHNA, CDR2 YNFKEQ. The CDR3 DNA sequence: TGTGCCAGCAGCCAAGACGGCCTAGCGGGACTCCAAGAGACCCAGTACTTC. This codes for CASSQDGLAGLQETQYF.

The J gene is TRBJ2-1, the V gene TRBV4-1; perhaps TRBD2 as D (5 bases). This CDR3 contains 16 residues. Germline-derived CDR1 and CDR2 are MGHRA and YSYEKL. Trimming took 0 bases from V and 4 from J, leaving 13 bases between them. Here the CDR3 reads CASSQDGGRGYNEQFF. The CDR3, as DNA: TGCGCCAGCAGCCAAGACGGTGGGAGAGGTTACAATGAGCAGTTCTTC.

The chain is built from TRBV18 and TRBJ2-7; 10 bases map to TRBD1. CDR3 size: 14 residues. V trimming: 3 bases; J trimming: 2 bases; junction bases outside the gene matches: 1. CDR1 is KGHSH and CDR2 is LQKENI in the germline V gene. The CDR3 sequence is CASSPGQGAYEQYF. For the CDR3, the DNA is TGTGCCAGCTCACCCGGACAGGGGGCCTACGAGCAGTACTTC.

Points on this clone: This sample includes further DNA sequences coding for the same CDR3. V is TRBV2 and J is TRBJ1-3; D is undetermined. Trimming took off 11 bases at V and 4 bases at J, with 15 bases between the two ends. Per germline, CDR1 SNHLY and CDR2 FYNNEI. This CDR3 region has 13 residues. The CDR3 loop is CAAFEIGGNTIYF. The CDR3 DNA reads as TGTGCCGCGTTTGAGATTGGAGGAAACACCATATATTTT.